What follows are 18 T cell receptor beta chains derived from one specimen sequenced in a study of blood T cell repertoires in COVID-19. Produced via immunoSEQ multiplex PCR; TCRdb's table is partial and in-frame only. Here the sample spans about 120,000 clones, more than 70% being singletons. The specimen was peripheral blood. The receptors were sampled from a human donor in a cohort sampled during active COVID-19.

The rearrangement joins TRBV9 to TRBJ2-5; D call uncertain. V dropped 0 bases and J dropped 2 bases, with 14 bases sitting between them. In germline, CDR1 is SGDLS, CDR2 YYNGEE. The CDR3 spans 16 residues. The CDR3 coding sequence is TGTGCCAGCAGCGTAGGTACAAACCCTTTGCAAGAGACCCAGTACTTC. Translation gives CASSVGTNPLQETQYF.

The chain carries TRBV19 and TRBJ2-5; 11 bases map to TRBD2. The ends lost 6 bases at V and 4 bases at J; junction bases unmatched: 4. CDR3 length: 14 amino acids. Germline V gene data show CDR1 as LNHDA and CDR2 as SQIVND (reference sequence). The CDR3 loop is CASSGTSGRETQYF. The DNA of the CDR3 is TGTGCCAGTAGCGGGACTAGCGGTCGAGAGACCCAGTACTTC.

This clone was seen a handful of times. The chain is built from TRBV5-6 and TRBJ2-7; D not certain. Trimming cost V 0 bases and J 2 bases, with 3 bases left between them. CDR1 SGHDT and CDR2 YYEEEE come from the germline V gene. The length of the CDR3 is 12 residues. The CDR3 is CASSLGAYEQYF. Here the CDR3 DNA reads TGTGCCAGCAGCTTGGGAGCCTACGAGCAGTACTTC.

This clone was seen a single time. This chain links TRBV3-1 (or the pseudogene TRBV3-2) with TRBJ2-7; 7 nucleotides agree with TRBD2. The trim removed 0 bases at V and 1 base at J, leaving 6 bases unmatched. This CDR3 has 16 amino acids. Germline CDR1 LGHDT, CDR2 YNNKEL (reference sequence). This CDR3 is CASSQDPSGKSYEQYF. In DNA, the CDR3 is TGTGCCAGCAGCCAAGACCCTAGCGGCAAATCCTACGAGCAGTACTTC.

The rearrangement uses TRBV7-2 and TRBJ1-2; D possibly corresponds to TRBD1 (5 bases). Germline CDR1 reads SGHTA; CDR2 reads FQGNSA. This CDR3 contains 17 residues. Trimming shortened V by 8 bases and J by 5 bases, and 27 bases separated the two germline ends. The CDR3 bases are TGTGCCAGCTTTATGGGGGGTACGATGGAGAGGAGGTATGGCTACACCTTC. It translates to CASFMGGTMERRYGYTF.

This clone was seen a few times. The chain joins TRBV5-1 to TRBJ2-7; D is possibly TRBD1 (6 bases). CDR1 and CDR2 from the germline V gene are SGHRS and YFSETQ. The germline V and J ends were trimmed by 2 bases and 0 bases, with 15 bases remaining between them. The CDR3 runs 16 residues. CDR3 protein: CASSLGDTSRSYEQYF. CDR3 nucleotides: TGCGCCAGCAGCTTAGGGGACACCAGCCGCTCCTACGAGCAGTACTTC.

This chain links TRBV21-1 with TRBJ2-7; no check of the table's D call, TRBD1, against the DNA was made. TRBV21-1 corresponds to a pseudogene. The CDR3 spans 11 residues. The CDR3 region is CASSNRYEQYF. Here the CDR3 DNA reads TGTGCCAGCAGCAACAGGTACGAGCAGTACTTC.

This clone was seen only once. The gene calls are TRBV6-1 and TRBJ1-2, with D tentatively TRBD1 (5 bases). Germline V gene lookup returns CDR1 MNHNS and CDR2 SASEGT. The CDR3 extends over 14 amino acids. V was trimmed by 3 bases and J by 4 bases, leaving 12 bases between them. CDR3 in DNA: TGTGCCAGCAGTGAGGGACTTAGGGTCTATGGCTACACCTTC. This translates into CASSEGLRVYGYTF.

The chain links TRBV3-1 (or the pseudogene TRBV3-2) to TRBJ1-4; D call uncertain. The ends were cut back, 1 base at V and 1 base at J, with 7 bases in the middle. This CDR3 has 15 amino acids. In germline, CDR1 is LGHDT, CDR2 YNNKEL (reference sequence). CDR3 in DNA: TGTGCCAGCAGCCAAGTTGGGAGAACTAATGAAAAACTGTTTTTT. It translates to CASSQVGRTNEKLFF.

The count of this clone is one. CDR3 DNA: TGTGCCAGCAGTGAAGGGGGGGGCCGAAATTCACCCCTCCACTTT. Its translation: CASSEGGGRNSPLHF. This chain links TRBV6-1 with TRBJ1-6; D perhaps matches TRBD1 (6 bases). The CDR3 covers 15 residues. Deletions cut 1 base from V and 7 bases from J, with 11 bases between. Germline loops: CDR1 MNHNS, CDR2 SASEGT.

The genes are TRBV6-5 and TRBJ1-5, with D hard to call. The CDR3 runs 14 residues. Looked up from germline, CDR1 is MNHEY and CDR2 is SVGAGI. The V and J ends lost 2 bases and 4 bases respectively, with 9 bases between them. The CDR3 sequence: CASSYGRDNQPQHF. CDR3 DNA: TGTGCCAGCAGTTACGGTCGGGATAATCAGCCCCAGCATTTT.

CDR3 coding DNA: TGTGCCAGCAGCCCGACGAGGGATCAGCCCCAGCATTTT. The encoded protein is CASSPTRDQPQHF. This rearrangement joins TRBV2 to TRBJ1-5; no definite D call. Trimming stripped 6 bases from V and 5 bases from J, with 11 bases between. Germline CDR1 and CDR2: SNHLY and FYNNEI. The CDR3 contains 13 residues.

The rearrangement links TRBV19 to TRBJ1-6, with D possibly matching TRBD1 (5 bases). Trimming stripped 1 base from V and 8 bases from J, with 12 bases between. The CDR3 consists of 15 residues. Looked up from germline, CDR1 is LNHDA and CDR2 is SQIVND (reference sequence). CDR3 loop: CASSIVRGRDSPLHF. The CDR3 coding sequence is TGTGCCAGTAGTATAGTGCGGGGGAGGGATTCACCCCTCCACTTT.

J is TRBJ2-6 and V is TRBV5-4, with TRBD1 matching over 10 bases. The CDR3 runs to 16 residues. J was trimmed by 4 bases and V by 4 bases; bases with no gene match: 5. CDR1 is SGHNT, CDR2 YYREEE, per germline (reference sequence). The CDR3 spells CASSGTGVAGANVLTF. The CDR3, as DNA: TGTGCCAGCAGCGGGACAGGGGTAGCGGGGGCCAACGTCCTGACTTTC.

The V and J genes are TRBV5-8 and TRBJ2-7, with D perhaps TRBD1 (7 bases). V dropped 4 bases and J dropped 2 bases, with 25 bases sitting between them. Per the germline V gene, CDR1 is SGHTS and CDR2 is YDEGEE. The CDR3 runs 18 residues. The CDR3 DNA reads as TGTGCCAGCAGCGTTGGGGTCTGGGGCGGGACAGATCCCTACGAGCAGTACTTC. Encoded protein: CASSVGVWGGTDPYEQYF. Complete variable domain (other parts from reference TRBV5-8 and TRBJ2-7): EAGVTQSPTHLIKTRGQQATLRCSPISGHTSVYWYQQALGLGLQFLLWYDEGEERNRGNFPPRFSGRQFPNYSSELNVNALELEDSALYLCASSVGVWGGTDPYEQYFGPGTRLTVT.

V and J are TRBV10-1 and TRBJ1-5; D call uncertain. V lost 0 bases and J lost 1, with 13 bases in between. Germline assignment: CDR1 WNHNN and CDR2 SYGVQD (reference sequence). The CDR3 runs 17 residues. CDR3 loop: CASSESGREQSNQPQHF. The CDR3 bases are TGCGCCAGCAGTGAGTCAGGGAGGGAACAGAGCAATCAGCCCCAGCATTTT.

The rearrangement uses TRBV29-1 and TRBJ1-1; D is unclear. V dropped 5 bases and J dropped 4 bases, with 11 bases sitting between them. CDR3 length equals 12 residues. The germline V gene encodes CDR1 SQVTM and CDR2 ANQGSEA. Written as DNA, the CDR3 is TGCAGCGTTCGCACAGAGGGCACTGAAGCTTTCTTT. Translation gives CSVRTEGTEAFF.

This chain joins TRBV19 and TRBJ1-1; 10 positions agree with TRBD1. The CDR3 runs to 15 residues. V trimming: 5 bases; J trimming: 3 bases; junction bases outside the gene matches: 6. Per the germline V gene, CDR1 is LNHDA and CDR2 is SQIVND (reference sequence). Here the CDR3 reads CASSPTTGGYTEAFF. Written as DNA, the CDR3 is TGTGCCAGTAGTCCCACGACAGGGGGCTACACTGAAGCTTTCTTT.